Below are 19 T cell receptor beta chains sequenced from a single sample in a study of vaccination effects on CD4 cells after COVID-19. No cognate antigen is known for these TCRs. Using viral peptide pools, the ViraFEST assay grew out antigen-specific CD4+ T cells prior to sequencing. With 10 days of culture completed, CD4+ T cells were isolated. Every participant took two doses of the BNT162b2 or mRNA-1273 vaccine. Only in-frame clones appear in the TCRdb table, and some are missing; sequencing was by immunoSEQ multiplex PCR. This sample has fewer than 35,000 clones, with roughly 80% found just once. Sequenced material: CD4+ T cells from PBMCs cultured with SARS-CoV-2 spike peptides, taken after COVID-19 vaccination. Receptor source: a human donor who received a COVID-19 vaccine. Some clones in this sample may be carry-over from other donors' samples.

The rearrangement links TRBV14 to TRBJ1-1, with a weak D call TRBD1 (6 bases). Trimming removed 3 bases from V and 0 bases from J, with 17 bases in between. CDR3 length: 17 residues. Germline V lookup: CDR1 SGHDN, CDR2 FVKESK. The CDR3 nucleotides read TGTGCCAGCAGCCATTTTAACAGGGCCCACATGAACACTGAAGCTTTCTTT. Translating gives CASSHFNRAHMNTEAFF.

The chain carries TRBV19 and TRBJ1-6; 10 positions match TRBD1. The CDR3 spans 16 residues. V gave up 4 bases and J gave up 7 bases; unmatched junction bases: 7. CDR1 is LNHDA, CDR2 SQIVND, per germline (reference sequence). The CDR3 reads CASSTGTGEGNSPLHF. The CDR3 nucleotides read TGTGCCAGTAGTACCGGGACAGGGGAAGGCAATTCACCCCTCCACTTT.

This clone was counted only a few times. The V gene is TRBV3-1 (or the pseudogene TRBV3-2), the J gene TRBJ1-1; D is unclear. CDR1 is LGHDT and CDR2 is YNNKEL in the germline V gene (reference sequence). Trimming shortened V by 3 bases and J by 0 bases, and 11 bases separated the two germline ends. CDR3 length: 15 residues. The chain's CDR3 is CASSQRRQMNTEAFF. The CDR3 region has the DNA TGTGCCAGCAGCCAGAGGAGGCAGATGAACACTGAAGCTTTCTTT.

This rearrangement joins TRBV28 to TRBJ1-6, with D possibly being TRBD1 (5 bases). The CDR3 consists of 12 residues. V shed 8 bases and J shed 5 bases, with 7 bases lying between them. Per germline, CDR1 MDHEN and CDR2 SYDVKM. The CDR3 reads CASRGNNSPLHF. The CDR3 nucleotides are TGTGCCAGCCGGGGGAATAATTCACCCCTCCACTTT.

The chain uses TRBV7-2 and TRBJ2-5; TRBD1 aligns across 8 bases. CDR1 is SGHTA, CDR2 FQGNSA, per germline. CDR3 length: 15 amino acids. After removal of 5 bases from V and 1 base from J, the junction contained 6 bases not matched to a gene. CDR3 in amino acids: CASSLGGTGQETQYF. The CDR3 DNA follows: TGTGCCAGCAGCCTAGGGGGGACAGGCCAAGAGACCCAGTACTTC. The full variable domain, rest sourced from reference TRBV7-2 and TRBJ2-5, is GAGVSQSPSNKVTEKGKDVELRCDPISGHTALYWYRQSLGQGLEFLIYFQGNSAPDKSGLPSDRFSAERTGGSVSTLTIQRTQQEDSAVYLCASSLGGTGQETQYFGPGTRLLVL.

The chain has TRBV5-1 and TRBJ2-5, with TRBD1 identical over 12 bases. CDR1 and CDR2 (germline): SGHRS, YFSETQ. With V trimmed by 4 bases and J by 4 bases, 8 bases remained unmatched. CDR3 length: 16 residues. The DNA for the CDR3 is TGCGCCAGCAGCCTCCAGGGACAGGGGGCGGGAGAGACCCAGTACTTC. It encodes CASSLQGQGAGETQYF. Full variable domain (rest looked up from reference TRBV5-1 and TRBJ2-5): KAGVTQTPRYLIKTRGQQVTLSCSPISGHRSVSWYQQTPGQGLQFLFEYFSETQRNKGNFPGRFSGRQFSNSRSEMNVSTLELGDSALYLCASSLQGQGAGETQYFGPGTRLLVL.

This chain connects TRBV4-2 to TRBJ2-3; D gene ambiguous. From germline, CDR1 is LGHNA and CDR2 YNFKEQ. V was pared by 0 bases and J by 0 bases, with 10 bases between. The CDR3 length is 16 residues. CDR3 amino acids: CASSQDLRQSTDTQYF. CDR3 in DNA: TGTGCCAGCAGCCAAGATCTTAGACAAAGCACAGATACGCAGTATTTT.

V usage is TRBV12-3 or TRBV12-4 and J usage is TRBJ1-3; weak D call: TRBD1 (6 bases). Trimming shortened V by 4 bases and J by 9 bases, and 7 bases separated the two germline ends. This CDR3 spans 11 amino acids. The CDR3 DNA is TGTGCCAGCAGTTCAGGGGCCACCATATATTTT. It codes for CASSSGATIYF.

Note on this clone: In the same sample, other DNA sequences code for this CDR3. V gene TRBV5-1 combines with J gene TRBJ2-3, with D possibly matching TRBD2 (6 bases). V shed 4 bases and J shed 0 bases, with 9 bases lying between them. Germline V gives CDR1 SGHRS, CDR2 YFSETQ. This CDR3 contains 14 residues. This chain's CDR3 is CASSEGLSTDTQYF. CDR3 coding DNA: TGCGCCAGCAGCGAGGGACTTAGCACAGATACGCAGTATTTT. Full variable domain (rest looked up from reference TRBV5-1 and TRBJ2-3): KAGVTQTPRYLIKTRGQQVTLSCSPISGHRSVSWYQQTPGQGLQFLFEYFSETQRNKGNFPGRFSGRQFSNSRSEMNVSTLELGDSALYLCASSEGLSTDTQYFGPGTRLTVL.

The chain employs TRBV7-3 and TRBJ1-1; unclear D gene. CDR1 and CDR2 (germline): SGHTA, FQGTGA. V was pared by 4 bases and J by 2 bases, with 8 bases between. The CDR3 contains 13 residues. CDR3 sequence: CASSSQHNTEAFF. The DNA of the CDR3 is TGTGCCAGCAGCTCCCAACATAACACTGAAGCTTTCTTT.

This clone was detected only once. The chain couples TRBV2 to TRBJ1-4; D uncertain. The germline V and J ends were trimmed by 6 bases and 0 bases, with 11 bases remaining between them. Germline values: CDR1 SNHLY, CDR2 FYNNEI. This CDR3 has 15 residues. In DNA form, the CDR3 reads TGTGCCAGCAGAAGCATGGAGGCAACTAATGAAAAACTGTTTTTT. This translates into CASRSMEATNEKLFF.

J is TRBJ2-2 and V is TRBV5-5; no definite D call. Germline CDR1 SGHKS, CDR2 YYEKEE (reference sequence). The CDR3 covers 14 residues. Between the trimmed V and J ends, which lost 0 bases and 4 bases, there was a span of 7 bases. The CDR3 protein is CASSLVLSTGELFF. The DNA of the CDR3 is TGTGCCAGCAGCTTGGTTCTATCCACCGGGGAGCTGTTTTTT.

The gene calls are TRBV7-2 and TRBJ1-5; D is uncertain. The V end was cut by 1 base, the J end by 0 bases, with 13 bases between. Per germline, CDR1 SGHTA and CDR2 FQGNSA. The CDR3 spans 17 residues. The DNA for the CDR3 is TGTGCCAGCAGCTTAGTGGGTAGTCCCAATAGCAATCAGCCCCAGCATTTT. Translating it yields CASSLVGSPNSNQPQHF.

The chain's CDR3 is CATRQGLSTDTQYF. CDR3 in DNA: TGTGCCACCAGACAGGGGTTAAGCACAGATACGCAGTATTTT. The gene calls are TRBV10-3 and TRBJ2-3, with 8 bases matching TRBD1. The trim removed 10 bases at V and 0 bases at J, leaving 6 bases unmatched. The CDR3 spans 14 residues. Germline lookup yields CDR1 ENHRY and CDR2 SYGVKD.

The V call is TRBV21-1, the J call TRBJ1-2. TRBV21-1 corresponds to a pseudogene. There are 13 residues in the CDR3. Written as DNA, the CDR3 is TGTGCCAGCAGCAAGGGTTCCGGGGACGGCTACACCTTC. Protein sequence: CASSKGSGDGYTF.

In its sample, this clone was seen a few times. The gene calls are TRBV28 and TRBJ2-2, with D possibly TRBD2 on 5 matching bases. In germline, CDR1 is MDHEN, CDR2 SYDVKM. This CDR3 spans 14 amino acids. The germline V and J ends were trimmed by 8 bases and 1 base, with 11 bases remaining between them. CDR3 region: CASVASMNTGELFF. In DNA, the CDR3 is TGTGCCAGCGTAGCGTCGATGAACACCGGGGAGCTGTTTTTT.

V and J are TRBV4-2 and TRBJ2-1; 7 bases fit TRBD2. Germline V lookup: CDR1 LGHNA, CDR2 YNFKEQ. The CDR3 contains 17 residues. V was pared by 2 bases and J by 5 bases, with 12 bases of the junction left unmatched. CDR3 protein: CASSQRRGAGVNNEQFF. The CDR3 DNA is TGTGCCAGCAGCCAACGTCGTGGCGCGGGGGTGAACAATGAGCAGTTCTTC.

The genes are TRBV6-2 or TRBV6-3 and TRBJ1-6; 9 nucleotides agree with TRBD1. V was pared by 2 bases and J by 4 bases, with 6 bases of the junction left unmatched. Germline V gene data show CDR1 as MNHEY and CDR2 as SVGEGT. CDR3 length: 17 residues. The CDR3 is CASSYPTGGGYNSPLHF. CDR3 nucleotide sequence: TGTGCCAGCAGTTACCCCACAGGGGGCGGATATAATTCACCCCTCCACTTT.

DNA of the CDR3: TGTGCCAGCAGTTGGCGGGGGCGTGGGTCAGATACGCAGTATTTT. It is translated as CASSWRGRGSDTQYF. V is TRBV27 and J is TRBJ2-3; TRBD2 might be the D (7 bases). Germline CDR1 and CDR2: MNHEY and SMNVEV (reference sequence). V was pared by 4 bases and J by 4 bases, with 15 bases between. The CDR3 is 15 amino acids.